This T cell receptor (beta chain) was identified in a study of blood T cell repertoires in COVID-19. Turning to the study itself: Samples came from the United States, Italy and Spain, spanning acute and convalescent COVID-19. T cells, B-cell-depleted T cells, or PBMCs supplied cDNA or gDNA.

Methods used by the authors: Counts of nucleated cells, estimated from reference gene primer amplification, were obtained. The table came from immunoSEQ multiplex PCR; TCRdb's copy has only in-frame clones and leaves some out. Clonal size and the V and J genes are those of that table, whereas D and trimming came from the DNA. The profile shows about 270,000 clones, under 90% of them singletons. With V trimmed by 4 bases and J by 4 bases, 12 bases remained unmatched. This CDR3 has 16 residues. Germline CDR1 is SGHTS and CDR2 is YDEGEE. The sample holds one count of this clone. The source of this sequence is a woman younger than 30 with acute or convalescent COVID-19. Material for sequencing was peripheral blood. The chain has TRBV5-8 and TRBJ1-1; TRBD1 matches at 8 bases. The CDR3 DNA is TGTGCCAGCAGCCACGGGGCAGGGGGCTTCGTCACTGAAGCTTTCTTT. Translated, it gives CASSHGAGGFVTEAFF.